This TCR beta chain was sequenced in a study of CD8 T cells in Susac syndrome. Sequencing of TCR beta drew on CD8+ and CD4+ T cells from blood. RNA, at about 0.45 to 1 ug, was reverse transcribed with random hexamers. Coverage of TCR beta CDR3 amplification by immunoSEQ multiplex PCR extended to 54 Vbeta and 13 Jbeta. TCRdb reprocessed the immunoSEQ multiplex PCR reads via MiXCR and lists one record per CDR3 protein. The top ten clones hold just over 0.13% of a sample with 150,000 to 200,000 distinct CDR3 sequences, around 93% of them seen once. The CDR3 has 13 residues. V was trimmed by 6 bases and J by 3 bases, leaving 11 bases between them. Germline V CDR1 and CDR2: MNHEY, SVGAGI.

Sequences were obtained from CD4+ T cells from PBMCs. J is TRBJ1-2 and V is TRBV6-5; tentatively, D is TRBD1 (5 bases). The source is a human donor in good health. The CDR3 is CASRSDRYYGYTF. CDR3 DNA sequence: TGTGCCAGCAGATCCGACAGATACTATGGCTACACCTTC.